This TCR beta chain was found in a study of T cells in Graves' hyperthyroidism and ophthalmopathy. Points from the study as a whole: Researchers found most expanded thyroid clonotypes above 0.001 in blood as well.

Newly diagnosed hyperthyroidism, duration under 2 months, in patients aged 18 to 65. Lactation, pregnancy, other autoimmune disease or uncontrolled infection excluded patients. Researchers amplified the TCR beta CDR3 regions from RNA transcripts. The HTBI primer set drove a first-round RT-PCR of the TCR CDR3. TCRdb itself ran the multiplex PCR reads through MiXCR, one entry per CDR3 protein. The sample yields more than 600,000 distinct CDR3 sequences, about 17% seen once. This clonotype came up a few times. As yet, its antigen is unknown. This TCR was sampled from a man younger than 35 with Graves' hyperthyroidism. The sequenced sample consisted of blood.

This CDR3 is CASPLQGASGRAQETQYF. CDR3 bases: TGCGCCAGCCCGTTACAGGGCGCCAGCGGGAGGGCTCAAGAGACCCAGTACTTC. The chain recombines TRBV4-3 with TRBJ2-5, with 10 bases aligning to TRBD2. The junction had 17 bases not matched to a gene; V was cut back by 8 bases and J by 2 bases. Per germline, CDR1 LGHNA and CDR2 YSLEER. The CDR3 extends over 18 amino acids.